This T cell receptor (beta chain) was identified in a study of CD8 T cells in ankylosing spondylitis. Each CDR3 protein is one row after TCRdb ran MiXCR on the 5' RACE reads. The sample includes 150,000 to 200,000 distinct CDR3 sequences, about 9.9% of them seen just once. The germline V and J ends were trimmed by 10 bases and 5 bases, with 15 bases remaining between them. Per germline, CDR1 WNHNN and CDR2 SYGVQD (reference sequence). The CDR3 runs 13 residues. The V and J genes are TRBV10-1 and TRBJ1-5; no clear D. Sequenced: blood, either unsorted or a sorted T cell fraction (not recorded which). The source is a male donor with ankylosing spondylitis or in good health (not recorded which). The CDR3 sequence is CATNQTGHQPQHF. The CDR3 DNA is TGCGCCACCAATCAAACCGGGCATCAGCCCCAGCATTTT.